This T cell receptor (beta chain) emerged from a study of OX40 agonist ivuxolimab in advanced cancers. Background on the study: Every 2 weeks, patients received ivuxolimab intravenously, dosed at 0.01 to 10 mg/kg.

Sequencing was performed with immunoSEQ multiplex PCR; in TCRdb, only in-frame clones are kept and a portion is missing. The repertoire includes tens of thousands of clones, 90% of them detected once, and around 0.34% sits in the top ten. Germline CDR1 and CDR2: MNHEY and SVGAGI. Trimming stripped 0 bases from V and 8 bases from J, with 10 bases between. This CDR3 has 13 residues. The V and J genes are TRBV6-5 and TRBJ1-1; possible D gene TRBD1, 5 bases. This receptor was taken from an adult with an advanced solid tumor such as melanoma, head and neck, liver or kidney cancer. This specimen consisted of CD4+ or CD8+ T cells sorted from blood, obtained in a trial of the OX40 agonist ivuxolimab. The CDR3 loop reads CASSYSSGREAFF. The CDR3 nucleotides read TGTGCCAGCAGTTACTCGTCGGGGCGGGAAGCTTTCTTT.